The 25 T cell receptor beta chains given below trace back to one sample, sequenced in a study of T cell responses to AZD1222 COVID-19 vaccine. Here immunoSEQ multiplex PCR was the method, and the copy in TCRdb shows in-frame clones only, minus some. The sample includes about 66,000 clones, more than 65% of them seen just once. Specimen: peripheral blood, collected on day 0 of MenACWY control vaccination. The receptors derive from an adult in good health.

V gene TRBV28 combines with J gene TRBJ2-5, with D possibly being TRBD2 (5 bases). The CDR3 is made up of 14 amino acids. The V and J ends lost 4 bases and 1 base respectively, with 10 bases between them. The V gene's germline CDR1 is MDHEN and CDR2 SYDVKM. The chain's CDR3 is CASSSNRGQETQYF. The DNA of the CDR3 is TGTGCCAGCAGTTCTAACCGGGGCCAAGAGACCCAGTACTTC.

The chain's CDR3 is CSASSSSGGPGEQYF. The CDR3 DNA reads as TGCAGTGCTAGTTCCTCCTCGGGGGGGCCGGGGGAGCAGTACTTC. The chain joins TRBV20-1 to TRBJ2-7; 8 bases line up with TRBD2. The CDR3 runs to 15 residues. Germline CDR1 is DFQATT and CDR2 is SNEGSKA (reference sequence). Trimming at V came to 3 bases and at J to 7 bases, leaving 14 bases not matched to a gene.

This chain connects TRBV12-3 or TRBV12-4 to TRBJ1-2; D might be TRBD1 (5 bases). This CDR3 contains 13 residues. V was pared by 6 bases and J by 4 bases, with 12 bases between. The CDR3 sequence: CASRPSGAYGYTF. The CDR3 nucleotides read TGTGCCAGCAGACCCTCTGGGGCCTATGGCTACACCTTC.

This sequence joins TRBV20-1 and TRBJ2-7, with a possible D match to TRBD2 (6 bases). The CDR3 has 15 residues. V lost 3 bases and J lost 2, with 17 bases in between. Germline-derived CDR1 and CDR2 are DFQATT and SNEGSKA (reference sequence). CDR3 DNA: TGCAGTGCTAGTGCGGGCGGGATTCGAGCCTACGAGCAGTACTTC. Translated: CSASAGGIRAYEQYF.

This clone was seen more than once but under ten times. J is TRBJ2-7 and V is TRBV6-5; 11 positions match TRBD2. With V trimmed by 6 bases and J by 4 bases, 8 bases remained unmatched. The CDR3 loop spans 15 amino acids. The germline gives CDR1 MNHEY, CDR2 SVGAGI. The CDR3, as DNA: TGTGCCAGCAGCCTACTAGCGGGAGCGGGGTACGAGCAGTACTTC. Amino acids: CASSLLAGAGYEQYF.

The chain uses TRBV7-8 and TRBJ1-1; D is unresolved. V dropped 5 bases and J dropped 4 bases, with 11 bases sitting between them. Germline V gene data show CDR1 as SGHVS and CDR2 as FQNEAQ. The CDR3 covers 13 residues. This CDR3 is CASSPRAATEAFF. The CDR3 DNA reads TGTGCCAGCAGCCCCCGGGCGGCCACTGAAGCTTTCTTT.

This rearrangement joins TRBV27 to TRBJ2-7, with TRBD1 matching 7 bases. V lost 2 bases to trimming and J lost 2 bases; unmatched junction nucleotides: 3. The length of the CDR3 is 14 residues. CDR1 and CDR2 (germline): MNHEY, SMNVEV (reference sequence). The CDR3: CASSLMDRPYEQYF. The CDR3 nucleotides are TGTGCCAGCAGTTTAATGGACAGGCCCTACGAGCAGTACTTC.

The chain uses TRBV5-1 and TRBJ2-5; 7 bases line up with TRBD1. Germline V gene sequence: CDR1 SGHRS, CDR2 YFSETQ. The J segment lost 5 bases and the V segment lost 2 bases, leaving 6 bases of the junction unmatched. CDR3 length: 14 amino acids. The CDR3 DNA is TGCGCCAGCAGCTTTTCTCCGGGACAGGAGACCCAGTACTTC. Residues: CASSFSPGQETQYF.

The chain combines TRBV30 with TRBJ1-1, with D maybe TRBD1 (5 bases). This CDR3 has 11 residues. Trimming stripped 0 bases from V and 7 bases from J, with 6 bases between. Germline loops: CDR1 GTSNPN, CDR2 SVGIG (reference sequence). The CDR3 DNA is TGTGCCTGGAGTGTTGGGGGTGAAGCTTTCTTT. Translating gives CAWSVGGEAFF. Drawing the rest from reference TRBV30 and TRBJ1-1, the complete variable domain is SQTIHQWPATLVQPVGSPLSLECTVEGTSNPNLYWYRQAAGRGLQLLFYSVGIGQISSEVPQNLSASRPQDRQFILSSKKLLLSDSGFYLCAWSVGGEAFFGQGTRLTVV.

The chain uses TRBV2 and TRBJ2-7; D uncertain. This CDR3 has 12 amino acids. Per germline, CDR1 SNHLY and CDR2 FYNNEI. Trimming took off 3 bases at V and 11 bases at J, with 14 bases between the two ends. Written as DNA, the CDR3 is TGTGCCAGCAGTGAGAACCCCTCTCGAAAGTACTTC. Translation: CASSENPSRKYF.

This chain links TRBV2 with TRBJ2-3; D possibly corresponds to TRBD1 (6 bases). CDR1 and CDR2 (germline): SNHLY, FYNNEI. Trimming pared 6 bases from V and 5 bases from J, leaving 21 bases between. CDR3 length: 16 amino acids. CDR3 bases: TGTGCCAGCAGCTTACAGGGAACGCCTCGGCAAGATACGCAGTATTTT. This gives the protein CASSLQGTPRQDTQYF.

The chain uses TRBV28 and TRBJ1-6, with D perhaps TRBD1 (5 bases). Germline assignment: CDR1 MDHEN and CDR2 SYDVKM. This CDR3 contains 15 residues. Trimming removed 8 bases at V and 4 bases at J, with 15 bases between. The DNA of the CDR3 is TGTGCCAGCCTAGATTCGGGGCTTTATAATTCACCCCTCCACTTT. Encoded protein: CASLDSGLYNSPLHF.

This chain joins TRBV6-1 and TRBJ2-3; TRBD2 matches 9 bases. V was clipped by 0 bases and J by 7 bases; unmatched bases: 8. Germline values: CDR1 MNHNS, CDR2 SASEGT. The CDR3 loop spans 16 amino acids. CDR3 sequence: CASSEALAGGAYTQYF. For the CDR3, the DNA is TGTGCCAGCAGTGAAGCGCTTGCGGGGGGGGCCTATACGCAGTATTTT.

The CDR3 DNA is TGTGCCAGCAGGAGGACAGGGGATCGTGGGGCCTCCTATAATTCACCCCTCCACTTT. Protein: CASRRTGDRGASYNSPLHF. The chain recombines TRBV27 with TRBJ1-6; 9 nucleotides line up with TRBD1. The CDR3 runs 19 residues. Germline loops: CDR1 MNHEY, CDR2 SMNVEV (reference sequence). J was trimmed by 0 bases and V by 6 bases; bases with no gene match: 12.

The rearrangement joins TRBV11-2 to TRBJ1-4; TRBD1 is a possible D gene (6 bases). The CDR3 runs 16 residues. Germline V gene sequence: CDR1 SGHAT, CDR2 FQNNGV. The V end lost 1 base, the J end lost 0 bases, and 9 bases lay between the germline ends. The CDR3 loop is CASSLGGGTTNEKLFF. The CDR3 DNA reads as TGTGCCAGCAGCTTAGGCGGGGGCACAACTAATGAAAAACTGTTTTTT.

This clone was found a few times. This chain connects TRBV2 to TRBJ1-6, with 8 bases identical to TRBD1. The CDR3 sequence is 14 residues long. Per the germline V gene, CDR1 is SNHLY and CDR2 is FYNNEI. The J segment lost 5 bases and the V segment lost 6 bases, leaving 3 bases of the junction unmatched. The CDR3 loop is CASRGDRNNSPLHF. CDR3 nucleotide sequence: TGTGCCAGCAGGGGGGACAGGAATAATTCACCCCTCCACTTT.

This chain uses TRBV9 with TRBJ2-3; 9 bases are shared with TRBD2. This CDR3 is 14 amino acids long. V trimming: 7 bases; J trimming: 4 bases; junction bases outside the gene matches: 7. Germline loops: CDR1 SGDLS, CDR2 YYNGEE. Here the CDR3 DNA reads TGTGCCAGCCGCGCGGGGGGGGGACCAGATACGCAGTATTTT. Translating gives CASRAGGGPDTQYF.

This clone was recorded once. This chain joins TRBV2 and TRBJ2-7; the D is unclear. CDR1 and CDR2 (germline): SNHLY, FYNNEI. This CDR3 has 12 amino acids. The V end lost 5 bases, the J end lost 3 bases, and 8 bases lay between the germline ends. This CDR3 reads CASSPSIYEQYF. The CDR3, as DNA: TGTGCCAGCAGTCCCTCTATCTACGAGCAGTACTTC.

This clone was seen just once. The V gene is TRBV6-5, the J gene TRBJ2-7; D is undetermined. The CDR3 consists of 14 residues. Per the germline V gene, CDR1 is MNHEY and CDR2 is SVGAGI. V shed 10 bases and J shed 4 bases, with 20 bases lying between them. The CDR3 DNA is TGTGCCACCCGCTTCCCCCACCAGGCTTACGAGCAGTACTTC. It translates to CATRFPHQAYEQYF.

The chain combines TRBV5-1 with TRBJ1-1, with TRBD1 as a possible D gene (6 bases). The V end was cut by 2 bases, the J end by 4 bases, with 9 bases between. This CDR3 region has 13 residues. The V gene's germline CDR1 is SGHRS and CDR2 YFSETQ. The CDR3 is CASSFGGGTEAFF. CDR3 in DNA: TGCGCCAGCAGCTTCGGGGGCGGCACTGAAGCTTTCTTT.

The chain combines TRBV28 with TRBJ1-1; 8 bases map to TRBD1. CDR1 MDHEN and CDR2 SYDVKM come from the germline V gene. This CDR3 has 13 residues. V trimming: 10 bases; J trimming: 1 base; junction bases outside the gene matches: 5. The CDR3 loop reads CATAGGANTEAFF. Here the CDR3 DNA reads TGTGCCACCGCAGGGGGCGCGAACACTGAAGCTTTCTTT. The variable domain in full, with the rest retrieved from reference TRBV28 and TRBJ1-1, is DVKVTQSSRYLVKRTGEKVFLECVQDMDHENMFWYRQDPGLGLRLIYFSYDVKMKEKGDIPEGYSVSREKKERFSLILESASTNQTSMYLCATAGGANTEAFFGQGTRLTVV.

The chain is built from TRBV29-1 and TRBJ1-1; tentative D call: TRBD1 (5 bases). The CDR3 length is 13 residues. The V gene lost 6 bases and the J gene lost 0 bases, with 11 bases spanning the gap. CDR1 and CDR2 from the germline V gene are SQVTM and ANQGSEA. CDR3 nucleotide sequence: TGCAGCGTGTCTGACAGATTGAACACTGAAGCTTTCTTT. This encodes CSVSDRLNTEAFF.

The CDR3 nucleotides are TGCAGCGTTACTCTAGCGGGAGGCCGCACAGATACGCAGTATTTT. Protein: CSVTLAGGRTDTQYF. The rearrangement uses TRBV29-1 and TRBJ2-3; TRBD2 aligns across 11 bases. Germline V CDR1 and CDR2: SQVTM, ANQGSEA. J gave up 1 base and V 5 bases, and 5 bases lay outside the gene matches. This CDR3 is 15 amino acids long.

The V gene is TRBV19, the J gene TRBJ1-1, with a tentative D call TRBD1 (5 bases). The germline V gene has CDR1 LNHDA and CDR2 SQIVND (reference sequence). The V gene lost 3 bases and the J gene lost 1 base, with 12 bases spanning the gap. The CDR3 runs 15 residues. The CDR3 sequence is CASSMGDWENTEAFF. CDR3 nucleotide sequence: TGTGCCAGTAGTATGGGGGACTGGGAGAACACTGAAGCTTTCTTT. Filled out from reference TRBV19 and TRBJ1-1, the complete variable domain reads DGGITQSPKYLFRKEGQNVTLSCEQNLNHDAMYWYRQDPGQGLRLIYYSQIVNDFQKGDIAEGYSVSREKKESFPLTVTSAQKNPTAFYLCASSMGDWENTEAFFGQGTRLTVV.

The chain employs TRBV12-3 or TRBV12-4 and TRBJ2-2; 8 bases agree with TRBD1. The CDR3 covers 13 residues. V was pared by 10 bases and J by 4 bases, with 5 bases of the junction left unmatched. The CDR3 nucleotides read TGTGCCACCTCAGGGGGCCTCACCGGGGAGCTGTTTTTT. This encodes CATSGGLTGELFF.